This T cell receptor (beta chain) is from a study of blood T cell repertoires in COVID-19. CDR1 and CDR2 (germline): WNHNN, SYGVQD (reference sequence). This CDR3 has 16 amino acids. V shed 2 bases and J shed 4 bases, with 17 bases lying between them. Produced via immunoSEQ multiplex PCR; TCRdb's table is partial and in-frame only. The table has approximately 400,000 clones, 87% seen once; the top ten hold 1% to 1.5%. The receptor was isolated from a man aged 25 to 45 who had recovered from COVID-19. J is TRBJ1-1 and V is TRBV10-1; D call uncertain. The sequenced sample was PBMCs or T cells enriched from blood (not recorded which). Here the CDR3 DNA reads TGCGCCAGCAGTGAGGGTTCCTTGGGCGGAGGCACTGAAGCTTTCTTT. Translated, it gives CASSEGSLGGGTEAFF.